Presented here are 9 T cell receptor beta chains from one specimen sequenced in a study of cytomegalovirus exposure and HLA in healthy donors. The PCR contained 60 Vbeta and 13 Jbeta primers. Using immunoSEQ multiplex PCR, the repertoire was profiled, and TCRdb retains in-frame clones only, with some absent. The profile shows about 130,000 clones, 55% to 75% of them singletons. The material sequenced was PBMCs. Every receptor here comes from a man aged 30 to 39 in good health and CMV-seronegative.

V is TRBV19 and J is TRBJ2-7; 11 nucleotides align to TRBD1. Trimming cost V 5 bases and J 4 bases; bases outside gene matches: 7. The CDR3 has 15 residues. The germline V gene encodes CDR1 LNHDA and CDR2 SQIVND (reference sequence). CDR3 sequence: CASSPGTGGVYEQYF. The CDR3, as DNA: TGTGCCAGTAGTCCTGGGACAGGGGGAGTGTACGAGCAGTACTTC.

This clone was seen only once. The chain joins TRBV28 to TRBJ2-1; the D gene is possibly TRBD2 (7 bases). V lost 2 bases and J lost 6, with 11 bases in between. This CDR3 comprises 14 residues. Germline CDR1 reads MDHEN; CDR2 reads SYDVKM. The CDR3 loop reads CASSLGGGPNEQFF. The CDR3 DNA reads TGTGCCAGCAGTTTAGGGGGGGGGCCCAATGAGCAGTTCTTC.

The chain is built from TRBV18 and TRBJ2-2, with 10 bases fitting TRBD1. V dropped 5 bases and J dropped 4; count of bases not matched to a gene: 4. CDR1 KGHSH and CDR2 LQKENI come from the germline V gene. The CDR3 runs to 15 residues. The DNA of the CDR3 is TGTGCCAGCTCATCCGGACAGGGGGGCACCGGGGAGCTGTTTTTT. Protein product: CASSSGQGGTGELFF.

This chain uses TRBV2 with TRBJ1-5; possible D gene TRBD1, 5 bases. V lost 4 bases to trimming and J lost 1 base, with 20 bases between them. This CDR3 is 18 amino acids long. CDR1 SNHLY and CDR2 FYNNEI come from the germline V gene. The CDR3 sequence: CASSGTFRVGGSNQPQHF. The DNA for the CDR3 is TGTGCCAGCAGTGGAACATTTAGGGTGGGGGGAAGCAATCAGCCCCAGCATTTT.

This chain links TRBV7-2 with TRBJ2-3; the D gene is possibly TRBD1 (8 bases). The CDR3 has 17 amino acids. Germline V lookup: CDR1 SGHTA, CDR2 FQGNSA. V lost 5 bases and J lost 3, with 21 bases in between. CDR3 amino acids: CASSMRQGRGWTDTQYF. In DNA form, the CDR3 reads TGTGCCAGCAGCATGAGACAGGGGAGGGGGTGGACAGATACGCAGTATTTT.

V and J are TRBV28 and TRBJ2-7; a weak D match, TRBD1 (6 bases). The CDR3 runs to 15 residues. Germline CDR1 reads MDHEN; CDR2 reads SYDVKM. V dropped 3 bases and J dropped 1 base, with 13 bases sitting between them. The CDR3 spells CASSFQPDSSYEQYF. The CDR3 nucleotides are TGTGCCAGCAGTTTCCAACCGGACAGTTCCTACGAGCAGTACTTC.

V usage is TRBV6-5 and J usage is TRBJ1-1, with TRBD1 as a possible D gene (6 bases). This CDR3 has 16 residues. V was pared by 2 bases and J by 3 bases, with 16 bases between. Germline assignment: CDR1 MNHEY and CDR2 SVGAGI. The CDR3 bases are TGTGCCAGCAGTTACAAACTTGTAGCAGGGGACACTGAAGCTTTCTTT. This gives the protein CASSYKLVAGDTEAFF.

This sequence joins TRBV9 and TRBJ2-4; D ambiguous. Trimming cost V 4 bases and J 0 bases, with 8 bases left between them. Germline CDR1 and CDR2: SGDLS and YYNGEE. This CDR3 contains 14 residues. In DNA form, the CDR3 reads TGTGCCAGCAGCTTAGATATAGCCAAAAACATTCAGTACTTC. Amino acid sequence: CASSLDIAKNIQYF.

V usage is TRBV9 and J usage is TRBJ2-1, with a weak D call TRBD2 (7 bases). The ends were cut back, 3 bases at V and 3 bases at J, with 13 bases in the middle. The CDR3 consists of 15 residues. Germline V gene data show CDR1 as SGDLS and CDR2 as YYNGEE. The CDR3 reads CASSAGGQIYNEQFF. CDR3 DNA: TGTGCCAGCAGCGCCGGGGGGCAGATCTACAATGAGCAGTTCTTC.